The 2 T cell receptor beta chains in this list originate from one sample, sequenced in a study of post-analysis software for immune sequencing data (dated by TCRdb to the mid-2010s). Antigen specificity for these receptors is unknown. The library was built by means of PCR. This sample was sequenced with an Illumina HiSeq 2500. Unique molecular identifiers were incorporated into TCR beta cDNA libraries to reduce PCR and sequencing biases. In-frame beta chains were kept once TCRdb had trimmed the public reads at Q25 with fastp and called clones with MiXCR. Merged by CDR3 protein, the rows form single entries marked with the most common genes and DNA. For this sample the table gives some 800,000 distinct CDR3 sequences, of which around 42% were detected only once. The ten most abundant clones make up roughly 4.9% of the sample. Study-wide findings and limitations: Patients showed significantly higher frequencies than controls for about 5 TRBV segments, among them TRBV5-6, TRBV5-1 and TRBV20-1.

Sequencing was performed on blood. The receptor source for this set is a girl between 10 and 17 years old with multiple sclerosis.

For this clonotype: Relative to the germline gene, one junction end is altered; a read error may explain this. The V call is TRBV7-6, the J call TRBJ2-1; TRBD2 agrees at 12 bases. CDR1 SGHVS and CDR2 FNYEAQ come from the germline V gene. The CDR3 is 15 amino acids. CDR3 coding DNA: TGTGCCAGCAGCCTAGCGGGAGGGCCTGACAATGAGCAGTTCTTC. Protein product: CASSLAGGPDNEQFF.

V usage is TRBV4-3 and J usage is TRBJ1-5; the D is unclear. The V end was cut by 0 bases, the J end by 7 bases, with 13 bases between. CDR1 LGHNA and CDR2 YSLEER come from the germline V gene. The CDR3 extends over 15 amino acids. The CDR3 DNA sequence: TGCGCCAGCAGCCAAGATCTGGGTTCTAGGCAGCCCCAGCATTTT. Protein sequence: CASSQDLGSRQPQHF.